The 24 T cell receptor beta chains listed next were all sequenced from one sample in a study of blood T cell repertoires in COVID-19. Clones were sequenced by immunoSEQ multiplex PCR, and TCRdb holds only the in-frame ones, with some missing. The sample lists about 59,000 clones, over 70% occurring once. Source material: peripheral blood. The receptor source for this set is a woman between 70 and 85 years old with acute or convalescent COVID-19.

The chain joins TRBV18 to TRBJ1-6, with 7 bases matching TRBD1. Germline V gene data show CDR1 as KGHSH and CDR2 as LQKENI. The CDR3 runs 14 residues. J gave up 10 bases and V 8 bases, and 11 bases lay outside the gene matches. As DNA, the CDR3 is TGTGCCAGCGCTCTAGGGACAGTCTACTCACCCCTCCACTTT. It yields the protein CASALGTVYSPLHF.

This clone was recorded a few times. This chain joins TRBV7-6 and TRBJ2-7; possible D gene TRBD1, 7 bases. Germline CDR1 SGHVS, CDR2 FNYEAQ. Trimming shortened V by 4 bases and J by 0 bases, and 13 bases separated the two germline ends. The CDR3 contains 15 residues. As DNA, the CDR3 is TGTGCCAGCAGCTCACAGGGGACTTTCTCCTACGAGCAGTACTTC. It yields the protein CASSSQGTFSYEQYF.

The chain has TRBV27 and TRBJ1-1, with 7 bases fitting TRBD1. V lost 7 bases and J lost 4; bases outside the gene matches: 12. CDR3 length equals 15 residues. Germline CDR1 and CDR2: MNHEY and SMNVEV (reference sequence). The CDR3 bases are TGTGCCAGCAACCCTAACCGGGACAGCGTCACTGAAGCTTTCTTT. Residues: CASNPNRDSVTEAFF.

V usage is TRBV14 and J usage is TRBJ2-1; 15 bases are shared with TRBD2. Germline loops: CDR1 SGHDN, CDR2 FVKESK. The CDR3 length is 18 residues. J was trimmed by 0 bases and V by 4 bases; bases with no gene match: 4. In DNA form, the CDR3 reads TGTGCCAGCAGCCGAGGGACTAGCGGGGGGAGCTCCTACAATGAGCAGTTCTTC. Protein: CASSRGTSGGSSYNEQFF.

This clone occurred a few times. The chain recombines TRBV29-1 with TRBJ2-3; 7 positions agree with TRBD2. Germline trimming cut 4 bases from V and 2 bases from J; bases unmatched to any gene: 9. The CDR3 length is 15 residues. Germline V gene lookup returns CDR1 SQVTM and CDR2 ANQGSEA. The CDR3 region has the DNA TGCAGCGTTGGGATCGGGGGGTCATCCACAGATACGCAGTATTTT. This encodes CSVGIGGSSTDTQYF.

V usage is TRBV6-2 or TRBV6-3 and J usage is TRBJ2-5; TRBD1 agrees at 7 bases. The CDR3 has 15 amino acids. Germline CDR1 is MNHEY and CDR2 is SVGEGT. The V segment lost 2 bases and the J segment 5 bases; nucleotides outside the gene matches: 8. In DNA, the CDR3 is TGTGCCAGCAGTTACGGTGGCAGGGGGTTTGAGACCCAGTACTTC. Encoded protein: CASSYGGRGFETQYF.

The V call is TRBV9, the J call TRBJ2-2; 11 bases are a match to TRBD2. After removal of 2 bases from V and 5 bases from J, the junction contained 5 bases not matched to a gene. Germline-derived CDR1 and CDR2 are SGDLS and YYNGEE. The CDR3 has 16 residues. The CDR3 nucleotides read TGTGCCAGCAGCGTGACTAGCGGGGAGGTAACCGGGGAGCTGTTTTTT. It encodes CASSVTSGEVTGELFF. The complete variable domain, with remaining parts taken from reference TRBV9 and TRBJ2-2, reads DSGVTQTPKHLITATGQRVTLRCSPRSGDLSVYWYQQSLDQGLQFLIQYYNGEERAKGNILERFSAQQFPDLHSELNLSSLELGDSALYFCASSVTSGEVTGELFFGEGSRLTVL.

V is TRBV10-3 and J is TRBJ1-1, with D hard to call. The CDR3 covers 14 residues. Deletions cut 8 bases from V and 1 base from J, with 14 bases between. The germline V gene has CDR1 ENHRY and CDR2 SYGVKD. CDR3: CAIAGTNGNTEAFF. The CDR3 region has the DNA TGTGCCATCGCAGGTACGAACGGGAACACTGAAGCTTTCTTT.

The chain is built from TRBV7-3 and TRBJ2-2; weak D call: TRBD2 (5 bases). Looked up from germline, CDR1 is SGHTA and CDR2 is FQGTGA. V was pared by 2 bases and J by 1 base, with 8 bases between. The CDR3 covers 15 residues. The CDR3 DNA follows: TGTGCCAGCAGCTTAGCGGCGGGGAACACCGGGGAGCTGTTTTTT. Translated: CASSLAAGNTGELFF.

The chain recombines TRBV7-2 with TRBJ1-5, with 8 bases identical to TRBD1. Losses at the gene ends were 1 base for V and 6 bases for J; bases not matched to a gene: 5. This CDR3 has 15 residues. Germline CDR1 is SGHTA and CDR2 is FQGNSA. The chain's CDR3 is CASSLGSGGRQPQHF. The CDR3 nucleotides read TGTGCCAGCAGCTTAGGATCAGGGGGCCGTCAGCCCCAGCATTTT.

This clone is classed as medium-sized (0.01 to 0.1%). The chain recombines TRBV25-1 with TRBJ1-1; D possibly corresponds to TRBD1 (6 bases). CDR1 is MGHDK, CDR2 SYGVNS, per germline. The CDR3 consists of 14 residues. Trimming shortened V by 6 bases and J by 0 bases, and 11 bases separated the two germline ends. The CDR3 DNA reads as TGTGCCAGCAGGACGGACAGCCTGAACACTGAAGCTTTCTTT. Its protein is CASRTDSLNTEAFF.

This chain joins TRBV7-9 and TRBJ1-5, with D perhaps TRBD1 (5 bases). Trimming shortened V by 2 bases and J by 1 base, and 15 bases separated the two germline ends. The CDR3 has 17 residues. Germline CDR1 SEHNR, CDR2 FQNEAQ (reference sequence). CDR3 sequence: CASSLTPGGTSNQPQHF. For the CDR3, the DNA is TGTGCCAGCAGCTTAACACCGGGGGGTACGAGCAATCAGCCCCAGCATTTT.

DNA for the CDR3: TGTGCCAGCAGCCCCGGACAGGTCGTGGATGGCTACACCTTC. Its translation: CASSPGQVVDGYTF. The V gene is TRBV7-3, the J gene TRBJ1-2; the match to TRBD1 covers 7 bases. This CDR3 spans 14 amino acids. The germline CDR1 and CDR2 sequences are SGHTA and FQGTGA. J lost 6 bases, V lost 5 bases, and 9 bases had no gene match.

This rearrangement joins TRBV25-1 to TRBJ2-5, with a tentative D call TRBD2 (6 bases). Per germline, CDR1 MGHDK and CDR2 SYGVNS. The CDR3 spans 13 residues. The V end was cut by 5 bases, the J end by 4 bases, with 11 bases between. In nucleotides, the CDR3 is TGTGCCAGCAGTCGAGGAGGGATAGAGACCCAGTACTTC. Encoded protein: CASSRGGIETQYF.

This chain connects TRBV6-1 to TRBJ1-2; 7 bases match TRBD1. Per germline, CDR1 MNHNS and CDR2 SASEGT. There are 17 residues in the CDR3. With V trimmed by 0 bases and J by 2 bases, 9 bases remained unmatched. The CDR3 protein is CASSEAYTTGWNYGYTF. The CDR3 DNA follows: TGTGCCAGCAGTGAAGCCTATACGACAGGGTGGAACTATGGCTACACCTTC.

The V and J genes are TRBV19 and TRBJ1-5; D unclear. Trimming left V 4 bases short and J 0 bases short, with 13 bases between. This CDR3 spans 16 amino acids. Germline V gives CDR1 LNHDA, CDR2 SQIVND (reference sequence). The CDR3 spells CASSTTIGNSNQPQHF. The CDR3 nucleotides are TGTGCCAGTAGTACAACAATTGGTAATAGCAATCAGCCCCAGCATTTT.

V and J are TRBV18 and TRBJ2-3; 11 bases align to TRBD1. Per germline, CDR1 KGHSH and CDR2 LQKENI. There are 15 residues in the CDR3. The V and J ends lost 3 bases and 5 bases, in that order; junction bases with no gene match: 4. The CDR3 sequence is CASSPGQGAGDTQYF. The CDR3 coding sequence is TGTGCCAGCTCACCCGGACAGGGGGCGGGAGATACGCAGTATTTT.

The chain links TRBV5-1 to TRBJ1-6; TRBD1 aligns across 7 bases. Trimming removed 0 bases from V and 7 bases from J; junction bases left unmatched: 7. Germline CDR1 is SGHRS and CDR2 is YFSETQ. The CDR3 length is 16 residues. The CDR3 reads CASSLGAGTANSPLHF. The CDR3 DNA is TGCGCCAGCAGCTTGGGGGCTGGGACAGCGAATTCACCCCTCCACTTT.

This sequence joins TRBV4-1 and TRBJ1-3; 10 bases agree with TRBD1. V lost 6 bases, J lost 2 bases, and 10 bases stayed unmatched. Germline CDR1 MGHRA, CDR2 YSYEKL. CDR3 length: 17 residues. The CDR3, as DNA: TGCGCCAGCAGACAGCCCGGGACAGGGGCTCCTGGAAACACCATATATTTT. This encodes CASRQPGTGAPGNTIYF.

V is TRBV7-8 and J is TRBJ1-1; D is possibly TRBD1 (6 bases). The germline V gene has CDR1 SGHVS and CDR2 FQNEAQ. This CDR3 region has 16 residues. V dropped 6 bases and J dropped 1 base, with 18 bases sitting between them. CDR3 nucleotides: TGTGCCAGCAGAGCCCAGCCAGGGGTAAGGAACACTGAAGCTTTCTTT. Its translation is CASRAQPGVRNTEAFF.

CDR3 sequence: CASKRDRGAQGAEAFF. The CDR3 DNA reads TGTGCCAGCAAAAGGGACAGGGGAGCCCAGGGGGCTGAAGCTTTCTTT. This rearrangement joins TRBV7-8 to TRBJ1-1, with 10 positions matching TRBD1. Trimming removed 7 bases from V and 6 bases from J; junction bases left unmatched: 14. CDR1 and CDR2 (germline): SGHVS, FQNEAQ. The CDR3 is 16 amino acids. The complete variable domain, with remaining parts taken from reference TRBV7-8 and TRBJ1-1, reads GAGVSQSPRYKVAKRGQDVALRCDPISGHVSLFWYQQALGQGPEFLTYFQNEAQLDKSGLPSDRFFAERPEGSVSTLKIQRTQQEDSAVYLCASKRDRGAQGAEAFFGQGTRLTVV.

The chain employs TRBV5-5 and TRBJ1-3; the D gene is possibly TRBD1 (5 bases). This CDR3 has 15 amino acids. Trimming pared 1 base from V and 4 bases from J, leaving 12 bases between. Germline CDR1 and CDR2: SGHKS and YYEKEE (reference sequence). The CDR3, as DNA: TGTGCCAGCAGCTTGACAGGTAGCACCGGAAACACCATATATTTT. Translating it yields CASSLTGSTGNTIYF. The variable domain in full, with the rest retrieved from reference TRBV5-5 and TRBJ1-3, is DAGVTQSPTHLIKTRGQQVTLRCSPISGHKSVSWYQQVLGQGPQFIFQYYEKEERGRGNFPDRFSARQFPNYSSELNVNALLLGDSALYLCASSLTGSTGNTIYFGEGSWLTVV.

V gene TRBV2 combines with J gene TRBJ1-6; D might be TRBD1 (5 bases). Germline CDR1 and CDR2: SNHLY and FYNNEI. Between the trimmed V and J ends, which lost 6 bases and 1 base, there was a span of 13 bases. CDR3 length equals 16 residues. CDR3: CASRHGGWSYNSPLHF. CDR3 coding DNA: TGTGCCAGCAGGCACGGGGGGTGGTCCTATAATTCACCCCTCCACTTT.

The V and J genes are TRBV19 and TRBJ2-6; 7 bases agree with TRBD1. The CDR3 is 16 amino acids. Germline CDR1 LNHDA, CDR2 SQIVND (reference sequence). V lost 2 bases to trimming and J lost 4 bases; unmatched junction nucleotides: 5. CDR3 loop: CASSITGVPGANVLTF. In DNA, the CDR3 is TGTGCCAGTAGTATAACAGGGGTGCCGGGGGCCAACGTCCTGACTTTC.